This entry lists 29 T cell receptor beta chains sequenced from one sample in a study of blood T cell repertoires in COVID-19. The assay was immunoSEQ multiplex PCR, and TCRdb's table has in-frame clones only and misses some. The sample consists of about 30,000 clones, around 92% of them appearing once. The sequenced sample was peripheral blood. These receptors were collected from a man aged 45-65 years with active COVID-19.

The chain uses TRBV27 and TRBJ2-3; TRBD2 matches at 14 bases. Germline assignment: CDR1 MNHEY and CDR2 SMNVEV (reference sequence). This CDR3 is built from 15 residues. J lost 8 bases, V lost 5 bases, and 6 bases had no gene match. CDR3 amino acids: CASSMGLAGVGTQYF. CDR3 coding DNA: TGTGCCAGCAGTATGGGACTAGCGGGAGTTGGTACGCAGTATTTT.

This sequence joins TRBV19 and TRBJ2-6, with D perhaps matching TRBD1 (6 bases). Per the germline V gene, CDR1 is LNHDA and CDR2 is SQIVND (reference sequence). The CDR3 loop spans 15 amino acids. V shed 3 bases and J shed 10 bases, with 16 bases lying between them. CDR3 DNA: TGTGCCAGTAGTATCCCCAGGGGCAACTTAAACGTCCTGACTTTC. Translating it yields CASSIPRGNLNVLTF. Filled out from reference TRBV19 and TRBJ2-6, the complete variable domain reads DGGITQSPKYLFRKEGQNVTLSCEQNLNHDAMYWYRQDPGQGLRLIYYSQIVNDFQKGDIAEGYSVSREKKESFPLTVTSAQKNPTAFYLCASSIPRGNLNVLTFGAGSRLTVL.

The V gene is TRBV19, the J gene TRBJ2-1, with 9 bases matching TRBD2. The junction had 7 bases not matched to a gene; V was cut back by 8 bases and J by 5 bases. Germline CDR1 is LNHDA and CDR2 is SQIVND (reference sequence). This CDR3 has 14 residues. The chain's CDR3 is CASRILAGNNEQFF. CDR3 DNA: TGTGCCAGTCGGATCCTAGCGGGGAACAATGAGCAGTTCTTC.

V usage is TRBV12-3 or TRBV12-4 and J usage is TRBJ2-1, with 7 bases matching TRBD1. The junction had 8 bases not matched to a gene; V was cut back by 3 bases and J by 15 bases. This CDR3 is built from 12 residues. The CDR3 protein is CASSFSTGAAFF. The CDR3 DNA reads as TGTGCCAGCAGTTTCAGTACAGGGGCCGCGTTCTTC.

The chain is built from TRBV14 and TRBJ1-1; 9 nucleotides align to TRBD1. Looked up from germline, CDR1 is SGHDN and CDR2 is FVKESK. The CDR3 sequence is 13 residues long. J gave up 4 bases and V 3 bases, and 0 bases lay outside the gene matches. CDR3 nucleotide sequence: TGTGCCAGCAGCCAGGACAGGGGCACTGAAGCTTTCTTT. Translation gives CASSQDRGTEAFF.

The chain has TRBV25-1 and TRBJ2-5, with TRBD2 matching over 11 bases. The trim removed 7 bases at V and 9 bases at J, leaving 13 bases unmatched. The CDR3 is 15 residues long. CDR1 is MGHDK and CDR2 is SYGVNS in the germline V gene. The CDR3 region has the DNA TGTGCCAGCACTCCGAAAGCTAGCGGGAGGCGGGCCCAGTACTTC. Translation gives CASTPKASGRRAQYF.

The chain carries TRBV5-1 and TRBJ1-1, with 9 nucleotides matching TRBD1. After removal of 0 bases from V and 5 bases from J, the junction contained 5 bases not matched to a gene. Germline lookup yields CDR1 SGHRS and CDR2 YFSETQ. This CDR3 comprises 15 residues. DNA of the CDR3: TGCGCCAGCAGCTTGGGGGACAGGGTTTTTACTGAAGCTTTCTTT. It specifies CASSLGDRVFTEAFF.

The chain is built from TRBV6-5 and TRBJ1-1, with D unresolved. The CDR3 sequence is 15 residues long. V lost 4 bases and J 0 bases, leaving 12 bases between the germline ends. Germline CDR1 and CDR2: MNHEY and SVGAGI. This chain's CDR3 is CASSSSSHLNTEAFF. The CDR3 DNA is TGTGCCAGCAGTTCAAGTTCACATTTGAACACTGAAGCTTTCTTT.

CDR3 protein: CASSQDDRVADTQYF. CDR3 bases: TGTGCCAGCAGTCAGGATGACAGGGTGGCCGATACGCAGTATTTT. The gene calls are TRBV5-4 and TRBJ2-3; 7 positions match TRBD1. Germline CDR1 is SGHNT and CDR2 is YYREEE (reference sequence). Trimming removed 5 bases from V and 6 bases from J; junction bases left unmatched: 12. This CDR3 has 15 residues. The complete variable domain, with remaining parts taken from reference TRBV5-4 and TRBJ2-3, reads ETGVTQSPTHLIKTRGQQVTLRCSSQSGHNTVSWYQQALGQGPQFIFQYYREEENGRGNFPPRFSGLQFPNYSSELNVNALELDDSALYLCASSQDDRVADTQYFGPGTRLTVL.

The chain carries TRBV7-9 and TRBJ2-5; the D gene is possibly TRBD1 (5 bases). V lost 3 bases, J lost 5 bases, and 10 bases lay in between. The CDR3 has 13 residues. Germline V gives CDR1 SEHNR, CDR2 FQNEAQ (reference sequence). The CDR3 sequence is CASSLTAGETQYF. In DNA, the CDR3 is TGTGCCAGCAGCTTGACGGCAGGGGAGACCCAGTACTTC.

The V call is TRBV11-2, the J call TRBJ2-7, with D uncertain. The germline V gene has CDR1 SGHAT and CDR2 FQNNGV. The CDR3 extends over 13 amino acids. Trimming stripped 4 bases from V and 2 bases from J, with 9 bases between. The CDR3, as DNA: TGTGCCAGCAGCTCCCCGCAGACCTACGAGCAGTACTTC. It specifies CASSSPQTYEQYF.

The chain employs TRBV5-1 and TRBJ2-7, with 11 bases fitting TRBD2. The CDR3 covers 16 residues. The germline gives CDR1 SGHRS, CDR2 YFSETQ. V trimming: 3 bases; J trimming: 2 bases; junction bases outside the gene matches: 7. This CDR3 is CASSWGGTSGPYEQYF. The DNA of the CDR3 is TGCGCCAGCAGCTGGGGGGGGACTAGCGGTCCCTACGAGCAGTACTTC.

This rearrangement joins TRBV7-3 to TRBJ2-2, with D possibly matching TRBD2 (5 bases). V shed 5 bases and J shed 5 bases, with 15 bases lying between them. Germline CDR1 and CDR2: SGHTA and FQGTGA. The CDR3 runs to 15 residues. CDR3 sequence: CASSPRTAVTGELFF. As DNA, the CDR3 is TGTGCCAGCAGCCCCCGGACTGCCGTGACCGGGGAGCTGTTTTTT.

The V and J genes are TRBV19 and TRBJ2-7, with 7 bases identical to TRBD2. Germline V lookup: CDR1 LNHDA, CDR2 SQIVND (reference sequence). Trimming cost V 5 bases and J 2 bases; bases outside gene matches: 6. The CDR3 spans 14 residues. The CDR3 DNA is TGTGCCAGTAGTTGGGACTACGACCCCTACGAGCAGTACTTC. Its translation is CASSWDYDPYEQYF.

The chain carries TRBV2 and TRBJ2-3; 7 nucleotides align to TRBD2. The trim removed 6 bases at V and 1 base at J, leaving 7 bases unmatched. The CDR3 contains 15 residues. Germline lookup yields CDR1 SNHLY and CDR2 FYNNEI. The CDR3, as DNA: TGTGCCAGCAGCCAAGCGAGCGGGGGCACAGATACGCAGTATTTT. Encoded protein: CASSQASGGTDTQYF.

The chain uses TRBV15 and TRBJ2-7; possible D gene TRBD1, 5 bases. V gave up 5 bases and J gave up 1 base, with 9 bases separating them. Germline CDR1 LNHNV, CDR2 YYDKDF (reference sequence). The CDR3 has 13 amino acids. The CDR3 DNA reads TGTGCCACCAGCCCCCCAGGGTCCTACGAGCAGTACTTC. Protein sequence: CATSPPGSYEQYF.

The V and J genes are TRBV7-2 and TRBJ2-2, with D possibly TRBD1 on 6 matching bases. CDR1 SGHTA and CDR2 FQGNSA come from the germline V gene. The CDR3 runs to 14 residues. Trimming pared 5 bases from V and 8 bases from J, leaving 15 bases between. The CDR3, as DNA: TGTGCCAGCAGCGCTACAGGGTGGAGTGGGGAGCTGTTTTTT. It codes for CASSATGWSGELFF.

This chain joins TRBV30 and TRBJ2-1; TRBD1 matches 7 bases. The CDR3 loop spans 15 amino acids. V lost 0 bases and J lost 4; bases outside the gene matches: 6. Germline V gives CDR1 GTSNPN, CDR2 SVGIG (reference sequence). Here the CDR3 reads CAWSVRGGEYNEQFF. CDR3 coding DNA: TGTGCCTGGAGTGTACGAGGGGGCGAATACAATGAGCAGTTCTTC.

The rearrangement joins TRBV6-5 to TRBJ2-4; a weak D match, TRBD2 (5 bases). The CDR3 covers 12 residues. Deletions cut 10 bases from V and 8 bases from J, with 15 bases between. CDR1 and CDR2 (germline): MNHEY, SVGAGI. The CDR3 loop is CATGSPLDIQYF. The DNA for the CDR3 is TGTGCCACGGGGTCTCCTCTAGACATTCAGTACTTC.

The chain is built from TRBV2 and TRBJ1-4; D uncertain. With 3 bases removed from V and 8 bases from J, the gap between germline ends came to 7 bases. Germline CDR1 is SNHLY and CDR2 is FYNNEI. This CDR3 region has 12 residues. DNA of the CDR3: TGTGCCAGCAGTGATATCTCCGAAAAACTGTTTTTT. This gives the protein CASSDISEKLFF.

The rearrangement joins TRBV18 to TRBJ1-1; TRBD1 agrees at 7 bases. Germline lookup yields CDR1 KGHSH and CDR2 LQKENI. V trimming: 2 bases; J trimming: 1 base; junction bases outside the gene matches: 1. The CDR3 has 14 amino acids. DNA for the CDR3: TGTGCCAGCTCACCAAGGACAGGGAACACTGAAGCTTTCTTT. It codes for CASSPRTGNTEAFF. The full variable domain, rest sourced from reference TRBV18 and TRBJ1-1, is NAGVMQNPRHLVRRRGQEARLRCSPMKGHSHVYWYRQLPEEGLKFMVYLQKENIIDESGMPKERFSAEFPKEGPSILRIQQVVRGDSAAYFCASSPRTGNTEAFFGQGTRLTVV.

This clone has a single count. The genes are TRBV19 and TRBJ2-1; tentative D call: TRBD1 (5 bases). Germline CDR1 and CDR2: LNHDA and SQIVND (reference sequence). V was cut by 3 bases and J by 4 bases, with 10 bases left in between. The CDR3 is 14 amino acids. The CDR3 nucleotides are TGTGCCAGTAGTATGACAGTATCGTACAATGAGCAGTTCTTC. Amino acid sequence: CASSMTVSYNEQFF.

This chain connects TRBV19 to TRBJ2-5, with D possibly TRBD2 on 7 matching bases. The V and J ends lost 9 bases and 2 bases respectively, with 13 bases between them. This CDR3 contains 13 residues. CDR1 and CDR2 (germline): LNHDA, SQIVND (reference sequence). The CDR3 DNA sequence: TGTGCCAGACGGGGGGCGGGGCAAGAGACCCAGTACTTC. This codes for CARRGAGQETQYF.

This clone came up once. The chain combines TRBV27 with TRBJ2-4; 9 bases are a match to TRBD1. Germline CDR1 is MNHEY and CDR2 is SMNVEV (reference sequence). V trimming: 4 bases; J trimming: 4 bases; junction bases outside the gene matches: 5. The CDR3 is made up of 15 amino acids. The CDR3 here is CASSSVDRGKNIQYF. The CDR3 coding sequence is TGTGCCAGCAGTTCTGTGGACAGGGGTAAAAACATTCAGTACTTC.

This rearrangement joins TRBV28 to TRBJ1-6, with 9 bases fitting TRBD1. This CDR3 region has 18 residues. Per the germline V gene, CDR1 is MDHEN and CDR2 is SYDVKM. The V and J ends lost 8 bases and 1 base, in that order; junction bases with no gene match: 12. The DNA for the CDR3 is TGTGCCAGCGCTCCGGGACAGGGTCTATTATCCTATAATTCACCCCTCCACTTT. Its protein is CASAPGQGLLSYNSPLHF.

The rearrangement joins TRBV2 to TRBJ2-7; the match to TRBD2 covers 9 bases. Germline CDR1 SNHLY, CDR2 FYNNEI. The CDR3 sequence is 14 residues long. Trimming cost V 4 bases and J 6 bases; bases outside gene matches: 7. The CDR3 region is CASSVYSGRGEQYF. Written as DNA, the CDR3 is TGTGCCAGCAGTGTCTATAGCGGGAGAGGCGAGCAGTACTTC.

This clone was seen only once. The chain uses TRBV7-9 and TRBJ2-3; 8 bases fit TRBD2. CDR1 SEHNR and CDR2 FQNEAQ come from the germline V gene (reference sequence). CDR3 length: 15 residues. The junction had 8 bases not matched to a gene; V was cut back by 4 bases and J by 5 bases. CDR3 in DNA: TGTGCCAGCAGCTCTACTAGCGGCGGAGGAGATACGCAGTATTTT. Translation: CASSSTSGGGDTQYF.

CDR3 nucleotides: TGTGCCAGCAGCCTCCTGGGACAGGGGGCGATGGAGACCCAGTACTTC. This translates into CASSLLGQGAMETQYF. V and J are TRBV7-2 and TRBJ2-5; 12 nucleotides match TRBD1. V lost 5 bases to trimming and J lost 5 bases; unmatched junction nucleotides: 9. Germline loops: CDR1 SGHTA, CDR2 FQGNSA. The CDR3 is made up of 16 amino acids.

The genes are TRBV6-5 and TRBJ2-1, with D possibly being TRBD1 (5 bases). This CDR3 spans 14 amino acids. V was trimmed by 2 bases and J by 9 bases, leaving 14 bases between them. Germline loops: CDR1 MNHEY, CDR2 SVGAGI. CDR3 sequence reads: CASSYKSRASEQFF. In DNA, the CDR3 is TGTGCCAGCAGTTACAAGTCCAGGGCCAGTGAGCAGTTCTTC.